Given below is one T cell receptor beta chain in context. PCR employed 60 Vbeta and 13 Jbeta primers. Sequencing used immunoSEQ multiplex PCR; TCRdb keeps in-frame clones, though not all of them. Seen here are around 140,000 clones, roughly 76% observed once, and the top ten hold 2.5% to 3.5%. These data originate in a study of cytomegalovirus exposure and HLA in healthy donors. There are 13 residues in the CDR3. V was trimmed by 8 bases and J by 6 bases, leaving 16 bases between them. Germline CDR1 reads GTSNPN; CDR2 reads SVGIG (reference sequence). Material: PBMCs. This chain uses TRBV30 with TRBJ1-4, with D possibly matching TRBD1 (5 bases). The origin of this receptor is a young woman in good health and CMV-seronegative. CDR3 nucleotide sequence: TGTGCCGCTGGGGGGTGGCGGGATGAAAAACTGTTTTTT. As protein: CAAGGWRDEKLFF. The whole variable domain, filled in from reference TRBV30 and TRBJ1-4, reads SQTIHQWPATLVQPVGSPLSLECTVEGTSNPNLYWYRQAAGRGLQLLFYSVGIGQISSEVPQNLSASRPQDRQFILSSKKLLLSDSGFYLCAAGGWRDEKLFFGSGTQLSVL.